The entry below gives a single T cell receptor beta chain sequence along with its context. What it binds is not known. The data stem from a study of beta chain features in type 1 diabetes. In all sorted populations, purity surpassed 95%. Sequencing targeted expressed TCRB transcripts, as all isolated RNA had been reverse transcribed. Sequenced by immunoSEQ multiplex PCR; TCRdb stores in-frame clones only, minus some. Of roughly 280,000 clones listed, approximately 25% are singletons. Trimming left V 4 bases short and J 9 bases short, with 7 bases between. The CDR3 extends over 11 amino acids. Looked up from germline, CDR1 is SNHLY and CDR2 is FYNNEI. General study results and limits: Shorter TCRB CDR3s, moderately but significantly so, were found in Type 1 diabetes patients in all four CD4+ subsets. Here, the possible influence of HLA type (on TCRB rearrangement) remained unresolved. Reads derived from cDNA could over-represent cells showing high TCR expression. In the patient group, naive, central memory and Treg TCRB repertoires seemed more alike than in the healthy donor group.

This sequence originates from a woman aged 25 to 39 with type 1 diabetes. Sequencing used naive CD4+ T cells from blood. The chain carries TRBV2 and TRBJ2-1; weak D call: TRBD1 (5 bases). This CDR3 reads CASSARVEQFF. The CDR3 DNA sequence: TGTGCCAGCAGTGCCAGGGTTGAGCAGTTCTTC.